These T cell receptor beta chains were read from a single sample in a study of blood T cell repertoires in COVID-19. Generated by immunoSEQ multiplex PCR, the TCRdb table keeps only in-frame clones and is missing some. The sample shows around 130,000 clones, 75% to 80% of them seen only once. The specimen was peripheral blood. These receptors originate from a human donor in a cohort sampled during active COVID-19. Both conserved end residues are part of each CDR3. The D gene is left open where the match is weak. The listing skips clone size in some rows; elsewhere it reads once, few, many or a size class.

V gene	CDR3 length	clone size	J gene	D gene	CDR3 DNA	CDR3 protein
TRBV28	17	once	TRBJ1-3	TRBD1	TGTGCCAGCAGTTTGGCCGGAGGACAGGTTGATGGAAACACCATATATTTT	CASSLAGGQVDGNTIYF
TRBV14	15	-	TRBJ2-7	TRBD1	TGTGCCAGCAGGCGCGCCGGGACAGGGGGCTACGAGCAGTACTTC	CASRRAGTGGYEQYF
TRBV9	12	-	TRBJ2-2	TRBD1	TGTGCCAGCACCACAGGGGACGGGGAGCTGTTTTTT	CASTTGDGELFF
TRBV6-5	14	-	TRBJ1-2	-	TGTGCCAGCAGTAAAACGACAGTGGACTATGGCTACACCTTC	CASSKTTVDYGYTF
TRBV5-1	15	few	TRBJ2-7	TRBD1	TGCGCCAGCAGCTTAGAGACAGGGGTGTTAGGCGAGCAGTACTTC	CASSLETGVLGEQYF
TRBV5-6	12	-	TRBJ1-2	-	TGTGCCAGCAGCTGGCTGGACACCGACACCACCTTC	CASSWLDTDTTF
TRBV11-2	17	-	TRBJ1-2	TRBD1	TGTGCCAGCAGCTCCCCCCTAACCGGGACAGGGGCCTATGGCTACACCTTC	CASSSPLTGTGAYGYTF
TRBV29-1	16	-	TRBJ1-2	-	TGCAGCGTTGAGGGGCCGTCGGGGGGGTCGGACTATGGCTACACCTTC	CSVEGPSGGSDYGYTF
TRBV5-6	14	-	TRBJ1-1	TRBD1	TGTGCCAGCAGCTTACAGGGGGTTGGGACTGAAGCTTTCTTT	CASSLQGVGTEAFF
TRBV19	16	-	TRBJ1-2	-	TGTGCCAGTAGTATATGGGGGGGCGCGACTGATCACGGCTACACCTTC	CASSIWGGATDHGYTF
TRBV12-2	13	-	TRBJ2-7	-	TGTGCAAGTCGCTTCAGACTCTCCTACGAGCAGTACTTC	CASRFRLSYEQYF
TRBV29-1	12	few	TRBJ2-1	-	TGCAGCGTTGAAGGCCCTAGCAGTGAGCAGTTCTTC	CSVEGPSSEQFF
TRBV3-1/TRBV3-2	17	-	TRBJ2-7	-	TGTGCCAGCACCCCCGTGGGCAGGGGACCACCGATGTACGAGCAGTACTTC	CASTPVGRGPPMYEQYF
TRBV6-5	12	-	TRBJ2-5	-	TGTGCCAGCAGCCCAGACCAAGAGACCCAGTACTTC	CASSPDQETQYF
TRBV11-2	17	-	TRBJ2-1	TRBD2	TGTGCCAGCAGCGCGACCTTAGCGGGGGGGCCCAACAATGAGCAGTTCTTC	CASSATLAGGPNNEQFF
TRBV6-2/TRBV6-3	15	-	TRBJ2-7	TRBD1	TGTGCCAGCAGTCCCCGGGACAGGGAAACCTACGAGCAGTACTTC	CASSPRDRETYEQYF
TRBV13	15	few	TRBJ1-6	-	TGTGCCAGCAGCTTAGCTGGGGGAGGTAATTCACCCCTCCACTTT	CASSLAGGGNSPLHF
TRBV4-2	15	-	TRBJ2-7	TRBD2	TGTGCCAGCAGCCCGACTAGCGGGGGGGCCTACGAGCAGTACTTC	CASSPTSGGAYEQYF
TRBV7-8	15	-	TRBJ2-3	TRBD2	TGTGCCAGCAGCTCCGGGGGGTCCTCCACAGATACGCAGTATTTT	CASSSGGSSTDTQYF
TRBV11-2	14	-	TRBJ2-2	-	TGTGCCAGCAGCGTCACGCTGAGGACCGGGGAGCTGTTTTTT	CASSVTLRTGELFF
TRBV9	15	-	TRBJ1-6	TRBD1	TGTGCCAGCAGCGCCGAGGGACAGGGCCTTTCACCCCTCCACTTT	CASSAEGQGLSPLHF
TRBV19	17	-	TRBJ2-5	TRBD2	TGTGCCAGTAGTATAGCCGGGCTAGCGGGAGGCCAAGAGACCCAGTACTTC	CASSIAGLAGGQETQYF
TRBV7-8	14	-	TRBJ2-7	TRBD1	TGTGCCAGCAGCTTAGGGGACAGGGGTTACGAGCAGTACTTC	CASSLGDRGYEQYF
TRBV11-2	15	-	TRBJ2-5	-	TGTGCCAGCAGCCCGCGCGGCCAATCGGGAGAGACCCAGTACTTC	CASSPRGQSGETQYF
TRBV5-8	13	few	TRBJ1-1	TRBD1	TGTGCCAGCAGCTTTACAGGGGGTGGTGAAGCTTTCTTT	CASSFTGGGEAFF
TRBV28	15	-	TRBJ2-5	TRBD2	TGTGCCAGCAGTTCCCCCGGGAGCGGGAAGCAGACCCAGTACTTC	CASSSPGSGKQTQYF
TRBV6-2/TRBV6-3	16	-	TRBJ2-7	-	TGTGCCAGCAGTTCGCCAGGAGACGGGAGAGGCTACGAGCAGTACTTC	CASSSPGDGRGYEQYF
TRBV7-9	12	-	TRBJ2-7	-	TGTGCCAGCAGCCTTAGCTCCTACGAGCAGTACTTC	CASSLSSYEQYF
TRBV19	16	-	TRBJ1-2	TRBD1	TGTGCCAGTAGCCCATCCGGGACAGGGGGGCCGGGAGGCTACACCTTC	CASSPSGTGGPGGYTF
TRBV7-8	17	-	TRBJ2-3	TRBD2	TGTGCCAGCAGCCCCCGGCCGGCTAGCGGGATTGTGGATACGCAGTATTTT	CASSPRPASGIVDTQYF
TRBV6-2/TRBV6-3	13	-	TRBJ1-2	TRBD1	TGTGCCAGCAGTACCGACAGGGTCTATGGCTACACCTTC	CASSTDRVYGYTF
TRBV5-1	14	-	TRBJ2-1	TRBD2	TGCGCCAGCGGTACAGCGGGGGCCTACAATGAGCAGTTCTTC	CASGTAGAYNEQFF
TRBV13	13	-	TRBJ2-6	-	TGTGCCAGCAGCTTAGGAGGGGGCAACGTCCTGACTTTC	CASSLGGGNVLTF
TRBV28	18	-	TRBJ2-7	TRBD1	TGTGCCAGCAGTTTATTGTCCCCGGGACAGGGGCCGCAGTACGAGCAGTACTTC	CASSLLSPGQGPQYEQYF
TRBV7-8	16	-	TRBJ2-5	TRBD2	TGTGCCAGCAGGAGACTAGCGGAGGGAATCGAGGGGATTCAGTACTTC	CASRRLAEGIEGIQYF
TRBV27	16	-	TRBJ2-7	TRBD2	TGTGCCAGCAGTTTATCTCGCAGCGGGAGAAGTGCCGAGCAGTACTTC	CASSLSRSGRSAEQYF
TRBV19	14	-	TRBJ1-6	-	TGTGCCAGTAGTATCACAGGTCTTAATTCACCCCTCCACTTT	CASSITGLNSPLHF
TRBV7-8	14	-	TRBJ2-7	-	TGTGCCAGCAGCTTCTACAGGAACAACTACGAGCAGTACTTC	CASSFYRNNYEQYF
TRBV5-6	13	-	TRBJ1-2	-	TGTGCCAGCAGCTTGGTGGGCAGCTATGGCTACACCTTC	CASSLVGSYGYTF
TRBV2	13	-	TRBJ2-7	TRBD2	TGTGCCCAAATAGCGGGAGGTGATCCCGAGCAGTACTTC	CAQIAGGDPEQYF
TRBV6-5	15	-	TRBJ1-3	TRBD1	TGTGCCAGCAGACCGCAGGGGGCGACTGGAAACACCATATATTTT	CASRPQGATGNTIYF
TRBV25-1	17	-	TRBJ1-3	-	TGTGCCAGCAGTGAATACGACACCTCAGGCTCTGGAAACACCATATATTTT	CASSEYDTSGSGNTIYF
TRBV6-5	13	-	TRBJ2-7	-	TGTGCCAGCAGTCGCGGGGCCTCCTACGAGCAGTACTTC	CASSRGASYEQYF
TRBV5-1	17	-	TRBJ2-1	-	TGCGCCAGCTCATTTCAAACAGGGGGGGCCTTACGCAATGAGCAGTTCTTC	CASSFQTGGALRNEQFF
TRBV7-9	13	few	TRBJ1-4	TRBD1	TGTGCCAGCAGCTTACGGGACAGGGAAAAACTGTTTTTT	CASSLRDREKLFF
TRBV2	15	-	TRBJ2-2	TRBD1	TGTGCCAGCAGTGGATCCAGGGGGCGCACCGGGGAGCTGTTTTTT	CASSGSRGRTGELFF
TRBV4-1	14	-	TRBJ2-7	TRBD1	TGCGCCAGCAGCCAAGAGGGACAGTTTCGGGGGCAGTACTTC	CASSQEGQFRGQYF
TRBV3-1/TRBV3-2	17	once	TRBJ2-7	-	TGTGCCAGCAGCCCCGCATCCGGGCAGGGGAACTCCTACGAGCAGTACTTC	CASSPASGQGNSYEQYF
TRBV10-3	15	few	TRBJ2-3	TRBD2	TGTGCCATCAGCCATAGCGGGGCTAGCACAGATACGCAGTATTTT	CAISHSGASTDTQYF
TRBV6-1	14	-	TRBJ1-2	-	TGTGCCAGCAGTGAAGACCCCCGACTCTGGGGCTACACCTTC	CASSEDPRLWGYTF
TRBV7-9	16	-	TRBJ1-2	TRBD1	TGTGCCAGCAGCCACTCGGACAGGGGAAAATATTATGGCTACACCTTC	CASSHSDRGKYYGYTF
TRBV18	13	-	TRBJ1-1	TRBD1	TGTGCCAGCTCACAGGACAGGGACACTGAAGCTTTCTTT	CASSQDRDTEAFF
TRBV28	13	-	TRBJ1-5	-	TGTGCCGTGCGTTTTTCCAGCAATCAGCCCCAGCATTTT	CAVRFSSNQPQHF